This T cell receptor beta chain came from a study of blood T cells in healthy people across ages. The table lists this clonotype with many counts. For the second PCR, which ran for about 6 to 12 cycles, a sample-barcoded 5' primer and a J-beta primer mix were used. From the 5' RACE reads, TCRdb called clonotypes with MiXCR, one entry per CDR3 protein. Of 550,000 to 650,000 distinct CDR3 sequences in the sample, roughly 30% were seen once. The V gene lost 4 bases and the J gene lost 6 bases, with 16 bases spanning the gap. This CDR3 contains 14 residues. Germline loops: CDR1 MDHEN, CDR2 SYDVKM. The chain recombines TRBV28 with TRBJ2-7, with D possibly matching TRBD2 (6 bases). This clonotype was obtained from an elderly woman in good health. The sample consisted of blood. The CDR3 spells CASSSGTPFGEQYF. CDR3 nucleotides: TGTGCCAGCAGTTCCGGGACTCCGTTTGGCGAGCAGTACTTC.